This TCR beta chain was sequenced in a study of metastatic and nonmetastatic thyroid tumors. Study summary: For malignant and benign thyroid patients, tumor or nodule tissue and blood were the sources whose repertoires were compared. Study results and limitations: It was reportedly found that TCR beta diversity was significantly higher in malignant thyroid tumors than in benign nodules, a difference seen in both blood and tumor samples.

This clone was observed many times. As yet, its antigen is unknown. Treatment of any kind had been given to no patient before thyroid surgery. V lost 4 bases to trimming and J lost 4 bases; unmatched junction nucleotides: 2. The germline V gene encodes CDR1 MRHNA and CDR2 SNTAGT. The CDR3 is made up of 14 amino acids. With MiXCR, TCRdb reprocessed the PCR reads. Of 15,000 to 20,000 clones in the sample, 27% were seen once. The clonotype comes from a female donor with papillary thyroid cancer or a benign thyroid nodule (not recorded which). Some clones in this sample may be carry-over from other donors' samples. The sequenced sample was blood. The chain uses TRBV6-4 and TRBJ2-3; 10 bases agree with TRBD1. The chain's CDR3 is CASSAGQGADTQYF. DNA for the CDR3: TGTGCCAGCAGTGCCGGACAGGGGGCAGATACGCAGTATTTT.